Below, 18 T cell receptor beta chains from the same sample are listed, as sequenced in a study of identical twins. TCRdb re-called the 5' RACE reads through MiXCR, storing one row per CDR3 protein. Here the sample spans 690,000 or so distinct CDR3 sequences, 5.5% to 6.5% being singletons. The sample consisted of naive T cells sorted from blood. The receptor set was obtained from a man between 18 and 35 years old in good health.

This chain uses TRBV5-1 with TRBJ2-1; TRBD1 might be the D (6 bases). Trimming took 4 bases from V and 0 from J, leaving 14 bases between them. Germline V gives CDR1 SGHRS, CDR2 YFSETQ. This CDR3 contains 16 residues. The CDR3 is CASSSGQKVSYNEQFF. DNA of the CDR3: TGCGCCAGCAGCAGCGGACAGAAAGTCTCCTACAATGAGCAGTTCTTC. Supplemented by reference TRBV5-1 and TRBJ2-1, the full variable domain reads KAGVTQTPRYLIKTRGQQVTLSCSPISGHRSVSWYQQTPGQGLQFLFEYFSETQRNKGNFPGRFSGRQFSNSRSEMNVSTLELGDSALYLCASSSGQKVSYNEQFFGPGTRLTVL.

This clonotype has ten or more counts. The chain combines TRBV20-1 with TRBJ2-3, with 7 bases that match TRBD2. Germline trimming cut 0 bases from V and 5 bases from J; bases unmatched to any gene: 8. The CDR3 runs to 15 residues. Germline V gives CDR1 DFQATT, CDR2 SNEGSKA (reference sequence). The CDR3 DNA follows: TGCAGTGCTAGAGATCCGGCGGGAGCGGAAGATACGCAGTATTTT. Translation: CSARDPAGAEDTQYF.

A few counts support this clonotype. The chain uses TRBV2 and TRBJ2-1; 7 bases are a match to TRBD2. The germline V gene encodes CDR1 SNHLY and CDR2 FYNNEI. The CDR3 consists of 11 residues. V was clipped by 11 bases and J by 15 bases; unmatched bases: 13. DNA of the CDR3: TGTGCCGGGGGGGACTCCCACCTATTGTTCTTC. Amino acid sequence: CAGGDSHLLFF.

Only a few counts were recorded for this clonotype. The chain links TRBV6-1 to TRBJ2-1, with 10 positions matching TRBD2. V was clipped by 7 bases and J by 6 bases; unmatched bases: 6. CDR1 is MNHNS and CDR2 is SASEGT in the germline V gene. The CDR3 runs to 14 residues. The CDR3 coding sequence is TGTGCCAGCATACCAGCGGGAGGGCCCAATGAGCAGTTCTTC. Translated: CASIPAGGPNEQFF.

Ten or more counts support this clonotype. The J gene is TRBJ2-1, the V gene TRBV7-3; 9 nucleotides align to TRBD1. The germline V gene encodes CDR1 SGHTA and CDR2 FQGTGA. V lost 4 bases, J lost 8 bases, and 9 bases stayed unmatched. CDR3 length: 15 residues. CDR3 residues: CASSSRDRDRDEQFF. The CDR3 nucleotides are TGTGCCAGCAGCTCCCGGGACAGGGACAGGGATGAGCAGTTCTTC.

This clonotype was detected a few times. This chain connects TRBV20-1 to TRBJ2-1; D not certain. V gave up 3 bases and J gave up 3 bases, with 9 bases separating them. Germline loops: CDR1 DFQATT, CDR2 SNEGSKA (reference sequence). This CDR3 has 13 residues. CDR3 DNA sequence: TGCAGTGCTAGTTTGCAACTCTACAATGAGCAGTTCTTC. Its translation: CSASLQLYNEQFF.

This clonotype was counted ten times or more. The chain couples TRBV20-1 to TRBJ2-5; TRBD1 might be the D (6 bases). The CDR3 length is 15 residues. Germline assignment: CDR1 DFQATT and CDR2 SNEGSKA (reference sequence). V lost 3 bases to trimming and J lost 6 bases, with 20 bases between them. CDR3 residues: CSASPSDRDIKTQYF. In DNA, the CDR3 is TGCAGTGCTAGTCCGTCAGACCGGGACATTAAGACCCAGTACTTC.

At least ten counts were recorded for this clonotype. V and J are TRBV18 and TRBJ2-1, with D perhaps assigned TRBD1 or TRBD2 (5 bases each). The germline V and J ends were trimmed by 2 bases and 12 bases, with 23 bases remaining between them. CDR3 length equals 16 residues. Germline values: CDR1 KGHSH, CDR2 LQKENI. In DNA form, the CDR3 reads TGTGCCAGCTCACCAGGTGGGCTAGCTTTCTCCGGGGCGCAGTTCTTC. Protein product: CASSPGGLAFSGAQFF.

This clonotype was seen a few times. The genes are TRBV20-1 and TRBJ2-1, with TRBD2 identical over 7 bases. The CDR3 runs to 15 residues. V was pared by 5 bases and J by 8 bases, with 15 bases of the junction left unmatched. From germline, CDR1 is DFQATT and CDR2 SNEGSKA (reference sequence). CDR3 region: CSAWRSGTPGDEQFF. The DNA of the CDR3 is TGCAGTGCTTGGCGGAGCGGGACCCCCGGCGATGAGCAGTTCTTC.

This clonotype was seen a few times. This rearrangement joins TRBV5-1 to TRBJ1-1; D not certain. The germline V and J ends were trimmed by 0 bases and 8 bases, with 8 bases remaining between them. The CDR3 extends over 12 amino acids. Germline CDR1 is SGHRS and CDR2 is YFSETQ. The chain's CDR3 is CASSLDTAEAFF. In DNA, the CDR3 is TGCGCCAGCAGCTTGGACACAGCCGAAGCTTTCTTT.

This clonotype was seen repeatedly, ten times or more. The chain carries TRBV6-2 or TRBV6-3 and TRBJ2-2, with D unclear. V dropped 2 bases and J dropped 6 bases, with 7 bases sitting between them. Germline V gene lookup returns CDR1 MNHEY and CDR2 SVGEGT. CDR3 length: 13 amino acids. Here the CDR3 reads CASSYPVPGELFF. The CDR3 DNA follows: TGTGCCAGCAGTTACCCCGTCCCCGGGGAGCTGTTTTTT.

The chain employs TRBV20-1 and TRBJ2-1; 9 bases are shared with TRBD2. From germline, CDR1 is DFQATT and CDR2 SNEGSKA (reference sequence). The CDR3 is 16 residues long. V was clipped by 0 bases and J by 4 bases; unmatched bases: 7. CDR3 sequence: CSARDPLAGKYNEQFF. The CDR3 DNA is TGCAGTGCTAGAGATCCCCTAGCGGGGAAGTACAATGAGCAGTTCTTC.

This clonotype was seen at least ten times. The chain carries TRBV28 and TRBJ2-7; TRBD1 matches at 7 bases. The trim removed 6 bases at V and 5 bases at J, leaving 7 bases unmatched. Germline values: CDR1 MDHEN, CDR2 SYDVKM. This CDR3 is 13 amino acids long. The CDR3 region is CASRLQDRDEQYF. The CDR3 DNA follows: TGTGCCAGCAGGCTCCAAGACAGGGACGAGCAGTACTTC.

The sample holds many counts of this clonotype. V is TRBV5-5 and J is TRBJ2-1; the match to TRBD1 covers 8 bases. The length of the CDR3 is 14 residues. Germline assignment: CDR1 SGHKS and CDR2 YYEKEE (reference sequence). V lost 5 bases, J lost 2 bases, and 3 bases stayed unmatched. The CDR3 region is CASRQGETYNEQFF. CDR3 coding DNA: TGTGCCAGCAGACAGGGGGAAACCTACAATGAGCAGTTCTTC. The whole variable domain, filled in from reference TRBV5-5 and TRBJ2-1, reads DAGVTQSPTHLIKTRGQQVTLRCSPISGHKSVSWYQQVLGQGPQFIFQYYEKEERGRGNFPDRFSARQFPNYSSELNVNALLLGDSALYLCASRQGETYNEQFFGPGTRLTVL.

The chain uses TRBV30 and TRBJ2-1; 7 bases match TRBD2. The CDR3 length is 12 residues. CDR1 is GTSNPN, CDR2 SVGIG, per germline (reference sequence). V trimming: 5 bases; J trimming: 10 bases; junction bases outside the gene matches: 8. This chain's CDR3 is CAWDHGGEEQFF. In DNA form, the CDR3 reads TGTGCCTGGGATCATGGGGGGGAAGAGCAGTTCTTC.

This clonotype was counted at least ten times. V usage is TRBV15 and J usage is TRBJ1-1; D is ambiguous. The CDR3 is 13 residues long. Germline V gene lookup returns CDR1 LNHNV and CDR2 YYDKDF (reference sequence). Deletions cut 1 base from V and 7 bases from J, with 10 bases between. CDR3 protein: CATSRVWAVEAFF. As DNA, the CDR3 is TGTGCCACCAGCAGAGTGTGGGCAGTTGAAGCTTTCTTT.

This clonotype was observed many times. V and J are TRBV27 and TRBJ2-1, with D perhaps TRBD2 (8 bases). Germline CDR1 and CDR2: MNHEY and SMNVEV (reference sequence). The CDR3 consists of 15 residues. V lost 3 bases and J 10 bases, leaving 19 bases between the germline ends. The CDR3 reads CASSLLAGPQGEQFF. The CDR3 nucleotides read TGTGCCAGCAGTTTGCTAGCGGGCCCACAGGGGGAGCAGTTCTTC.

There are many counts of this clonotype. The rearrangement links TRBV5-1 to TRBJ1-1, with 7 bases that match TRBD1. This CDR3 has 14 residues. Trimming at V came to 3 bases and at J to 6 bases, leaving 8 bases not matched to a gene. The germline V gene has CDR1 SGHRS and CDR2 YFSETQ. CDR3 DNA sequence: TGCGCCAGCAGCTCGATGGACAGGTACCCTGAAGCTTTCTTT. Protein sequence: CASSSMDRYPEAFF.